Sequencing of this T cell receptor beta chain was carried out in a study of radiotherapy plus CTLA-4 blockade in lung cancer. Across the study: Around 18% of enrolled patients responded objectively, and roughly 31% had disease control. Study conclusions and caveats: Reported findings show early blood T cell clone dynamics, with interferon-beta, best predicted response.

There are a few counts of this clone. The antigen is unknown. Trimming took 3 bases from V and 5 from J; bases not matched to a gene: 4. The CDR3 sequence is 13 residues long. The V gene's germline CDR1 is SGHDT and CDR2 YYEEEE. Sequenced by immunoSEQ multiplex PCR; TCRdb stores in-frame clones only, minus some. The sample contains about 110,000 clones, over 75% of which appear only once. Ipilimumab CTLA-4 blockade and focal radiation were given to patients with chemo-refractory metastatic non-small-cell lung cancer. V usage is TRBV5-6 and J usage is TRBJ2-7, with 8 bases matching TRBD1. This material consisted of peripheral blood, taken from a patient treated with radiotherapy plus ipilimumab. The clonotype comes from a human donor with non-small cell lung cancer that progressed on radiotherapy plus ipilimumab. Some clones in this sample may be carry-over from other donors' samples. The CDR3 protein is CASSWQGAHEQYF. The CDR3 nucleotides read TGTGCCAGCAGCTGGCAGGGGGCCCACGAGCAGTACTTC.